Sequencing of this T cell receptor beta chain was carried out in a study of blood T cells in healthy people across ages. The authors ran a second PCR of about 6 to 11 cycles using a sample-barcoded 5' primer and a J-beta primer mix. TCRdb passed the 5' RACE reads through MiXCR, listing each CDR3 protein once. The sample records 850,000 to 950,000 distinct CDR3 sequences, more than 25% being singletons. The CDR3 covers 14 residues. V dropped 3 bases and J dropped 9; count of bases not matched to a gene: 5. The sequencing input was blood. This receptor was identified in an elderly woman in good health. The gene calls are TRBV12-3 or TRBV12-4 and TRBJ1-6; 7 bases are a match to TRBD1. The CDR3 bases are TGTGCCAGCAGTTTCGAGGGGGCGAGTTCACCCCTCCACTTT. Its protein product is CASSFEGASSPLHF.